Below, 22 T cell receptor beta chains from the same sample are listed, as sequenced in a study of radiation and T cells in renal cell carcinoma. Specified treatment: 15 Gy SBRT to primary tumor, nephrectomy 4 weeks later. Assay used: immunoSEQ multiplex PCR; TCRdb lists only in-frame clones, some missing. The table includes about 18,000 clones, about 50% detected once. Here the sequenced sample was tumor tissue, taken from a patient whose treatment included radiotherapy and nephrectomy. Receptor source: a man aged 45-60 years with renal cell carcinoma.

This clone showed up just once. The chain employs TRBV6-5 and TRBJ2-3, with a weak D call TRBD2 (6 bases). This CDR3 spans 14 amino acids. Germline-derived CDR1 and CDR2 are MNHEY and SVGAGI. V lost 0 bases to trimming and J lost 5 bases, with 9 bases between them. The CDR3 here is CASSYSEEGDTQYF. DNA of the CDR3: TGTGCCAGCAGTTACTCGGAGGAGGGAGATACGCAGTATTTT.

This chain uses TRBV18 with TRBJ1-1; a possible D gene is TRBD1 (6 bases). V was trimmed by 3 bases and J by 3 bases, leaving 14 bases between them. The germline V gene encodes CDR1 KGHSH and CDR2 LQKENI. This CDR3 comprises 15 residues. The CDR3 is CASSPNRAQDTEAFF. CDR3 sequence (DNA): TGTGCCAGCTCACCGAACAGGGCTCAGGACACTGAAGCTTTCTTT.

The J gene is TRBJ1-4, the V gene TRBV7-9; maybe TRBD1 (6 bases). CDR1 is SEHNR, CDR2 FQNEAQ, per germline (reference sequence). The V and J ends lost 4 bases and 6 bases respectively, with 15 bases between them. CDR3 size: 15 residues. The CDR3 region is CASSSLSGGYEKLFF. CDR3 coding DNA: TGTGCCAGCAGCTCCCTTTCGGGGGGCTATGAAAAACTGTTTTTT. The full variable domain, rest sourced from reference TRBV7-9 and TRBJ1-4, is DTGVSQNPRHKITKRGQNVTFRCDPISEHNRLYWYRQTLGQGPEFLTYFQNEAQLEKSRLLSDRFSAERPKGSFSTLEIQRTEQGDSAMYLCASSSLSGGYEKLFFGSGTQLSVL.

The chain carries TRBV7-6 and TRBJ2-7; TRBD1 agrees at 7 bases. Germline loops: CDR1 SGHVS, CDR2 FNYEAQ. This CDR3 comprises 15 residues. J lost 2 bases, V lost 2 bases, and 6 bases had no gene match. CDR3 in amino acids: CASSLRRQGAYEQYF. The DNA for the CDR3 is TGTGCCAGCAGCTTACGAAGACAGGGAGCCTACGAGCAGTACTTC.

By sample fraction, this clone is medium-sized. The chain combines TRBV7-8 with TRBJ2-7; D call uncertain. V gave up 6 bases and J gave up 0 bases, with 18 bases separating them. This CDR3 is built from 16 residues. Germline CDR1 and CDR2: SGHVS and FQNEAQ. Written as DNA, the CDR3 is TGTGCCAGCAGGAGCATCGAAAAGACTCACTCCTACGAGCAGTACTTC. Translated: CASRSIEKTHSYEQYF.

The V call is TRBV7-6, the J call TRBJ2-1; D unclear. The CDR3 contains 15 residues. Germline CDR1 SGHVS, CDR2 FNYEAQ. V lost 3 bases and J 0 bases, leaving 9 bases between the germline ends. CDR3 residues: CASSFLRSSYNEQFF. The CDR3 bases are TGTGCCAGCAGCTTTTTGAGGAGCTCCTACAATGAGCAGTTCTTC.

This clone was observed a handful of times. This chain connects TRBV7-9 to TRBJ1-2, with TRBD1 as a possible D gene (5 bases). The CDR3 sequence is 15 residues long. Trimming stripped 2 bases from V and 2 bases from J, with 12 bases between. Per germline, CDR1 SEHNR and CDR2 FQNEAQ (reference sequence). The chain's CDR3 is CASSLLDQGNYGYTF. In nucleotides, the CDR3 is TGTGCCAGCAGCTTACTTGACCAGGGCAACTATGGCTACACCTTC.

This rearrangement joins TRBV6-6 to TRBJ2-1; D unresolved. There are 12 residues in the CDR3. V shed 6 bases and J shed 6 bases, with 9 bases lying between them. Germline CDR1 and CDR2: MNHNY and SVGAGI (reference sequence). This chain's CDR3 is CASSQTANEQFF. For the CDR3, the DNA is TGTGCCAGCAGCCAGACTGCCAATGAGCAGTTCTTC.

By frequency in the sample, this clone is medium-sized. The V call is TRBV5-5, the J call TRBJ1-3; unclear D gene. Germline values: CDR1 SGHKS, CDR2 YYEKEE (reference sequence). The germline V and J ends were trimmed by 6 bases and 2 bases, with 18 bases remaining between them. CDR3 length: 16 amino acids. The DNA for the CDR3 is TGTGCCAGCAACTGGCGGTTGGGCTTAACTGGAAACACCATATATTTT. This sequence encodes CASNWRLGLTGNTIYF.

The V gene is TRBV6-1, the J gene TRBJ2-7; D call uncertain. Per the germline V gene, CDR1 is MNHNS and CDR2 is SASEGT. CDR3 length: 13 residues. V dropped 5 bases and J dropped 3 bases, with 11 bases sitting between them. CDR3 DNA sequence: TGTGCCAGCAGTATCGCGGATTACTACGAGCAGTACTTC. This sequence encodes CASSIADYYEQYF.

This chain links TRBV4-1 with TRBJ2-1, with 9 bases fitting TRBD2. V lost 5 bases, J lost 0 bases, and 14 bases stayed unmatched. The CDR3 runs 19 residues. CDR1 is MGHRA, CDR2 YSYEKL, per germline. In DNA, the CDR3 is TGCGCCAGCAGCACGCGTCCCGGGACTAGCTTTTACTCCTACAATGAGCAGTTCTTC. Translated: CASSTRPGTSFYSYNEQFF.

CDR3 residues: CASSRGSAGGPYEQYF. The CDR3 DNA reads TGTGCCAGCAGCAGAGGCTCCGCGGGAGGGCCATACGAGCAGTACTTC. This chain joins TRBV5-4 and TRBJ2-7; 9 bases agree with TRBD2. Trimming removed 4 bases from V and 4 bases from J; junction bases left unmatched: 12. Germline V CDR1 and CDR2: SGHNT, YYREEE (reference sequence). The CDR3 sequence is 16 residues long.

This clone was found a few times. The genes are TRBV6-6 and TRBJ1-5; 8 bases map to TRBD1. V was clipped by 6 bases and J by 5 bases; unmatched bases: 3. Germline-derived CDR1 and CDR2 are MNHNY and SVGAGI (reference sequence). The CDR3 is 13 residues long. The CDR3 region has the DNA TGTGCCAGCAGGGACAGGGTGGATCAGCCCCAGCATTTT. Encoded protein: CASRDRVDQPQHF.

This sequence joins TRBV5-5 and TRBJ1-5, with 9 nucleotides matching TRBD1. CDR1 and CDR2 (germline): SGHKS, YYEKEE (reference sequence). The CDR3 is 15 amino acids. J lost 6 bases, V lost 0 bases, and 4 bases had no gene match. CDR3 nucleotides: TGTGCCAGCAGCTTGGAGGGACAGGGTAGTCAGCCCCAGCATTTT. Translating it yields CASSLEGQGSQPQHF.

V is TRBV5-5 and J is TRBJ2-7, with D unresolved. The CDR3 sequence is 12 residues long. Germline V gives CDR1 SGHKS, CDR2 YYEKEE (reference sequence). Trimming took 0 bases from V and 7 from J, leaving 8 bases between them. CDR3 DNA: TGTGCCAGCAGCTTGGATATAGGGGAGCAGTACTTC. Its translation is CASSLDIGEQYF.

The chain links TRBV5-5 to TRBJ1-2; D gene ambiguous. The CDR3 has 16 amino acids. Germline V gene data show CDR1 as SGHKS and CDR2 as YYEKEE (reference sequence). V lost 1 base to trimming and J lost 4 bases, with 17 bases between them. CDR3 sequence: CASSLKNEGGFYGYTF. CDR3 in DNA: TGTGCCAGCAGCTTGAAAAATGAAGGAGGGTTCTATGGCTACACCTTC.

J is TRBJ1-5 and V is TRBV30; the match to TRBD1 covers 11 bases. Germline V CDR1 and CDR2: GTSNPN, SVGIG (reference sequence). This CDR3 region has 16 residues. Unmatched junction bases numbered 5, after V lost 0 bases and J lost 4 bases. The DNA of the CDR3 is TGTGCCTGGAGTGTCTCGGGACAGGGGGGTAATCAGCCCCAGCATTTT. It is translated as CAWSVSGQGGNQPQHF.

The chain uses TRBV6-6 and TRBJ2-7; D not resolved. The V gene lost 0 bases and the J gene lost 2 bases, with 11 bases spanning the gap. Germline lookup yields CDR1 MNHNY and CDR2 SVGAGI (reference sequence). This CDR3 region has 15 residues. CDR3 region: CASSYSTETTYEQYF. Written as DNA, the CDR3 is TGTGCCAGCAGTTACTCTACCGAAACTACCTACGAGCAGTACTTC.

V gene TRBV18 combines with J gene TRBJ1-1, with D possibly being TRBD1 (5 bases). The ends were cut back, 3 bases at V and 14 bases at J, with 22 bases in the middle. The CDR3 covers 14 residues. The germline V gene encodes CDR1 KGHSH and CDR2 LQKENI. The CDR3 reads CASSPPPPNRRTFF. The DNA for the CDR3 is TGTGCCAGCTCACCGCCTCCCCCCAACCGAAGGACATTCTTT.

This chain links TRBV30 with TRBJ2-7; no firm D call. The ends were cut back, 2 bases at V and 7 bases at J, with 9 bases in the middle. The CDR3 contains 11 residues. Looked up from germline, CDR1 is GTSNPN and CDR2 is SVGIG (reference sequence). The CDR3 DNA is TGTGCCTGGAGTCTTCTGGAAGAGCAGTACTTC. It encodes CAWSLLEEQYF. Together with reference TRBV30 and TRBJ2-7, the CDR3 gives the full variable domain: SQTIHQWPATLVQPVGSPLSLECTVEGTSNPNLYWYRQAAGRGLQLLFYSVGIGQISSEVPQNLSASRPQDRQFILSSKKLLLSDSGFYLCAWSLLEEQYFGPGTRLTVT.

The chain recombines TRBV25-1 with TRBJ2-1; TRBD2 aligns across 8 bases. The CDR3 has 18 amino acids. Germline V gene sequence: CDR1 MGHDK, CDR2 SYGVNS. V lost 7 bases to trimming and J lost 0 bases; unmatched junction nucleotides: 14. The DNA of the CDR3 is TGTGCCAGCATGGGACCGACTAGCGCAACCCGCTCCTACAATGAGCAGTTCTTC. It translates to CASMGPTSATRSYNEQFF.

V gene TRBV10-2 combines with J gene TRBJ2-3; 10 bases fit TRBD2. The CDR3 spans 15 residues. CDR1 WSHSY and CDR2 SAAADI come from the germline V gene. Germline trimming cut 4 bases from V and 1 base from J; bases unmatched to any gene: 2. CDR3 bases: TGCGCCAGCAGTGCCCTAGCGGGGGGCACAGATACGCAGTATTTT. Encoded protein: CASSALAGGTDTQYF.